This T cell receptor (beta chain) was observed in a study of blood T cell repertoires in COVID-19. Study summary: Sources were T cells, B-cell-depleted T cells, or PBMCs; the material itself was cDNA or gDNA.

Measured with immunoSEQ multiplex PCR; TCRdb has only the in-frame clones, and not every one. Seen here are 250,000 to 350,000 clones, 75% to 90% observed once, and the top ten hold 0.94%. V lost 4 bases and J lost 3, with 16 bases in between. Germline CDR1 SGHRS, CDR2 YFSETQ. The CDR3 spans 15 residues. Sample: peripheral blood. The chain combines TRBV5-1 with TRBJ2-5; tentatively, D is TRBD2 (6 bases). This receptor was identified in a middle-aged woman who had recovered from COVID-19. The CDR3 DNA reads TGCGCCAGCAGCATAAACGTCGGGAGTGAAGAGACCCAGTACTTC. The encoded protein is CASSINVGSEETQYF.